One sample yielded the 22 T cell receptor beta chains listed below, sequenced in a study of blood T cell repertoires in COVID-19. TCRdb's copy holds only in-frame clones and misses some; the assay was immunoSEQ multiplex PCR. The sample consists of under 200,000 clones, more than 75% of them appearing once. Sequencing was performed on peripheral blood. These receptors originate from a man between 70 and 80 years old with acute or convalescent COVID-19.

The rearrangement uses TRBV19 and TRBJ2-2; 7 nucleotides agree with TRBD1. V lost 3 bases, J lost 8 bases, and 3 bases stayed unmatched. The CDR3 is 13 residues long. Germline CDR1 reads LNHDA; CDR2 reads SQIVND (reference sequence). The CDR3 region is CASSIRQGGELFF. The CDR3 DNA reads TGTGCCAGTAGTATCCGACAGGGAGGGGAGCTGTTTTTT.

The CDR3 loop is CASSEYSNQPQHF. The CDR3 DNA follows: TGTGCCAGCAGTGAGTATAGCAATCAGCCCCAGCATTTT. V usage is TRBV11-2 and J usage is TRBJ1-5; D is uncertain. The germline gives CDR1 SGHAT, CDR2 FQNNGV. The V end was cut by 6 bases, the J end by 0 bases, with 6 bases between. CDR3 length: 13 amino acids.

The J gene is TRBJ2-3, the V gene TRBV27, with D possibly TRBD2 on 6 matching bases. The CDR3 loop spans 17 amino acids. V was trimmed by 8 bases and J by 6 bases, leaving 27 bases between them. The germline V gene has CDR1 MNHEY and CDR2 SMNVEV (reference sequence). The CDR3 is CASCLIAAGTSGDTQYF. The CDR3 region has the DNA TGTGCCAGCTGCCTAATCGCGGCTGGAACCAGCGGGGATACGCAGTATTTT.

The CDR3 is CASSLGSSPDTQYF. For the CDR3, the DNA is TGTGCCAGCAGCCTCGGAAGTAGCCCCGATACGCAGTATTTT. V usage is TRBV9 and J usage is TRBJ2-3; no firm D call. With 4 bases removed from V and 6 bases from J, the gap between germline ends came to 15 bases. This CDR3 has 14 amino acids. Per the germline V gene, CDR1 is SGDLS and CDR2 is YYNGEE.

This chain links TRBV7-8 with TRBJ1-5, with 8 bases matching TRBD1. Per germline, CDR1 SGHVS and CDR2 FQNEAQ. The CDR3 contains 14 residues. V lost 5 bases to trimming and J lost 5 bases; unmatched junction nucleotides: 5. Here the CDR3 reads CASSADRAHQPQHF. CDR3 nucleotides: TGTGCCAGCAGCGCGGACAGGGCCCATCAGCCCCAGCATTTT.

This chain uses TRBV6-5 with TRBJ1-1, with TRBD1 as a possible D gene (6 bases). This CDR3 is 14 amino acids long. V was clipped by 6 bases and J by 0 bases, with 11 bases between them. Germline CDR1 is MNHEY and CDR2 is SVGAGI. The CDR3 bases are TGTGCCAGCAGACCGTGGGGGCTGAACACTGAAGCTTTCTTT. Translated, it gives CASRPWGLNTEAFF.

This rearrangement joins TRBV12-3 or TRBV12-4 to TRBJ1-1, with no clear D. Trimming removed 3 bases at V and 4 bases at J, with 9 bases between. This CDR3 has 13 residues. The CDR3, as DNA: TGTGCCAGCAGTTTCATAGCGCGCACTGAAGCTTTCTTT. It yields the protein CASSFIARTEAFF.

The J gene is TRBJ1-5, the V gene TRBV19, with no clear D. The CDR3 runs 12 residues. The germline CDR1 and CDR2 sequences are LNHDA and SQIVND (reference sequence). V was clipped by 6 bases and J by 4 bases, with 7 bases between them. The CDR3 DNA is TGTGCCAGTAGGAACAATAATCAGCCCCAGCATTTT. It encodes CASRNNNQPQHF.

This chain joins TRBV28 and TRBJ1-1; 9 bases are shared with TRBD1. The CDR3 has 13 amino acids. Germline CDR1 and CDR2: MDHEN and SYDVKM. Trimming at V came to 3 bases and at J to 13 bases, leaving 9 bases not matched to a gene. The CDR3 DNA reads TGTGCCAGCAGTTTTGTTCTGGGACAGGGAAATTTCTTT. This sequence encodes CASSFVLGQGNFF.

The sample holds a few counts of this clone. The V call is TRBV27, the J call TRBJ1-5; 10 bases align to TRBD1. Per germline, CDR1 MNHEY and CDR2 SMNVEV (reference sequence). With V trimmed by 5 bases and J by 7 bases, 11 bases remained unmatched. CDR3 size: 16 residues. CDR3 amino acids: CASSRQGAIENQPQHF. The DNA of the CDR3 is TGTGCCAGCAGTAGACAGGGGGCCATAGAGAACCAGCCCCAGCATTTT.

V gene TRBV3-1 (or the pseudogene TRBV3-2) combines with J gene TRBJ1-4, with a weak D call TRBD1 (6 bases). With 4 bases removed from V and 11 bases from J, the gap between germline ends came to 17 bases. This CDR3 has 14 amino acids. The germline CDR1 and CDR2 sequences are LGHDT and YNNKEL (reference sequence). The CDR3 spells CASSPLIPGEKLFF. CDR3 sequence (DNA): TGTGCCAGCAGCCCCCTAATACCAGGGGAGAAACTGTTTTTT.

V gene TRBV19 combines with J gene TRBJ1-2, with TRBD1 matching over 10 bases. The V segment lost 3 bases and the J segment 4 bases; nucleotides outside the gene matches: 5. CDR3 size: 15 residues. Germline-derived CDR1 and CDR2 are LNHDA and SQIVND (reference sequence). The CDR3 loop is CASSMVTGGSYGYTF. The CDR3 nucleotides are TGTGCCAGTAGTATGGTGACAGGGGGCAGCTATGGCTACACCTTC.

The J gene is TRBJ2-5, the V gene TRBV2, with 7 bases that match TRBD2. This CDR3 has 14 residues. Germline values: CDR1 SNHLY, CDR2 FYNNEI. V gave up 6 bases and J gave up 1 base; unmatched junction bases: 5. CDR3 nucleotides: TGTGCCAGCAGGAACGGGAGGACCCAAGAGACCCAGTACTTC. Translated: CASRNGRTQETQYF.

This clone was observed a handful of times. The V gene is TRBV9, the J gene TRBJ2-2; D not resolved. The CDR3 has 13 residues. Trimming left V 2 bases short and J 8 bases short, with 10 bases between. The germline CDR1 and CDR2 sequences are SGDLS and YYNGEE. Here the CDR3 DNA reads TGTGCCAGCAGCGTTTACCCGAGGGGGGAGCTGTTTTTT. Amino acids: CASSVYPRGELFF.

This chain links TRBV18 with TRBJ1-1; D ambiguous. The CDR3 totals 14 residues. V was pared by 1 base and J by 0 bases, with 6 bases between. Germline loops: CDR1 KGHSH, CDR2 LQKENI. In DNA, the CDR3 is TGTGCCAGCTCACCACAACAGATGAACACTGAAGCTTTCTTT. It codes for CASSPQQMNTEAFF. The entire variable domain, with the rest obtained from reference TRBV18 and TRBJ1-1, is as follows: NAGVMQNPRHLVRRRGQEARLRCSPMKGHSHVYWYRQLPEEGLKFMVYLQKENIIDESGMPKERFSAEFPKEGPSILRIQQVVRGDSAAYFCASSPQQMNTEAFFGQGTRLTVV.

This clone was detected only a few times. The chain has TRBV7-3 and TRBJ1-2; tentative D call: TRBD1 (6 bases). V lost 5 bases, J lost 2 bases, and 24 bases lay in between. Germline V gives CDR1 SGHTA, CDR2 FQGTGA. This CDR3 contains 18 residues. The CDR3 DNA reads as TGTGCCAGCAGCCCCCAGGGCCGTAGTATTGGGGGCAACTATGGCTACACCTTC. Translated, it gives CASSPQGRSIGGNYGYTF.

This CDR3 is CAWSVKGASYEQYF. The CDR3 nucleotides are TGTGCCTGGAGTGTAAAGGGAGCCTCCTACGAGCAGTACTTC. The V call is TRBV30, the J call TRBJ2-7; D may be TRBD2 (5 bases). Germline CDR1 reads GTSNPN; CDR2 reads SVGIG (reference sequence). V lost 0 bases and J 0 bases, leaving 9 bases between the germline ends. This CDR3 region has 14 residues.

The chain carries TRBV7-2 and TRBJ1-5; D is possibly TRBD1 (6 bases). Trimming took off 5 bases at V and 6 bases at J, with 11 bases between the two ends. This CDR3 has 13 amino acids. Looked up from germline, CDR1 is SGHTA and CDR2 is FQGNSA. CDR3 region: CASSQGWGQPQHF. Written as DNA, the CDR3 is TGTGCCAGCAGCCAGGGGTGGGGTCAGCCCCAGCATTTT.

The J gene is TRBJ1-6, the V gene TRBV9, with D unclear. CDR3 length: 16 residues. Germline CDR1 is SGDLS and CDR2 is YYNGEE. Between the trimmed V and J ends, which lost 0 bases and 0 bases, there was a span of 7 bases. The CDR3 coding sequence is TGTGCCAGCAGCGTAGAGAGAAACTCCTATAATTCACCCCTCCACTTT. Encoded protein: CASSVERNSYNSPLHF.

This rearrangement joins TRBV5-1 to TRBJ2-3; D ambiguous. Trimming shortened V by 3 bases and J by 0 bases, and 5 bases separated the two germline ends. Germline CDR1 is SGHRS and CDR2 is YFSETQ. The CDR3 loop spans 13 amino acids. CDR3 nucleotides: TGCGCCAGCAGCTCACAGAGCACAGATACGCAGTATTTT. Amino acid sequence: CASSSQSTDTQYF.

V gene TRBV9 combines with J gene TRBJ2-7; 9 positions agree with TRBD2. Per germline, CDR1 SGDLS and CDR2 YYNGEE. J was trimmed by 4 bases and V by 0 bases; bases with no gene match: 5. The CDR3 spans 15 residues. CDR3 bases: TGTGCCAGCAGCGTAGGGACTAGCGTAAAGTACGAGCAGTACTTC. It is translated as CASSVGTSVKYEQYF.

The chain is built from TRBV5-1 and TRBJ2-3, with 8 bases matching TRBD2. Per the germline V gene, CDR1 is SGHRS and CDR2 is YFSETQ. The CDR3 runs 15 residues. The ends lost 3 bases at V and 4 bases at J; junction bases unmatched: 7. The CDR3 nucleotides read TGCGCCAGCAGCTCCTACCTGACTAGCGCAGATACGCAGTATTTT. It is translated as CASSSYLTSADTQYF. Full variable domain (rest looked up from reference TRBV5-1 and TRBJ2-3): KAGVTQTPRYLIKTRGQQVTLSCSPISGHRSVSWYQQTPGQGLQFLFEYFSETQRNKGNFPGRFSGRQFSNSRSEMNVSTLELGDSALYLCASSSYLTSADTQYFGPGTRLTVL.